The 24 T cell receptor beta chains presented below share a single source sample, sequenced in a study of blood T cell repertoires in COVID-19. Sequencing was performed with immunoSEQ multiplex PCR; in TCRdb, only in-frame clones are kept and a portion is missing. The sample has tens of thousands of clones, roughly 90% seen once; the top ten hold around 2.8%. The specimen sequenced was peripheral blood. Source of these receptors: a man in his fifties with COVID-19, enrolled during active disease.

The chain has TRBV24-1 and TRBJ1-5; possibly TRBD1 for D (5 bases). This CDR3 spans 15 amino acids. Trimming stripped 4 bases from V and 3 bases from J, with 12 bases between. The germline V gene encodes CDR1 KGHDR and CDR2 SFDVKD. The CDR3: CATSEGGPLNQPQHF. The CDR3 DNA reads TGTGCCACCAGTGAGGGGGGACCCCTCAATCAGCCCCAGCATTTT.

V and J are TRBV19 and TRBJ1-1; tentatively, D is TRBD1 (6 bases). The CDR3 has 13 residues. CDR1 and CDR2 (germline): LNHDA, SQIVND (reference sequence). V shed 3 bases and J shed 4 bases, with 9 bases lying between them. CDR3 coding DNA: TGTGCCAGTAGTATTGTAGGGGGCACTGAAGCTTTCTTT. It specifies CASSIVGGTEAFF.

The V and J genes are TRBV27 and TRBJ2-2, with 11 bases lining up with TRBD2. Germline assignment: CDR1 MNHEY and CDR2 SMNVEV (reference sequence). This CDR3 region has 19 residues. V shed 3 bases and J 0 bases; nucleotides not matched to a gene: 9. The CDR3 bases are TGTGCCAGCAGTTTCCGGGGCCTAGCGGGGGGAGCGAACACCGGGGAGCTGTTTTTT. Translating it yields CASSFRGLAGGANTGELFF.

The J gene is TRBJ2-2, the V gene TRBV3-1 (or the pseudogene TRBV3-2), with unresolved D. Germline lookup yields CDR1 LGHDT and CDR2 YNNKEL (reference sequence). Trimming pared 1 base from V and 3 bases from J, leaving 9 bases between. This CDR3 has 15 amino acids. The CDR3 reads CASSQAGSYTGELFF. The DNA for the CDR3 is TGTGCCAGCAGCCAAGCAGGATCTTACACCGGGGAGCTGTTTTTT.

This clone showed up just a few times. The chain couples TRBV30 to TRBJ1-6, with D perhaps TRBD1 (6 bases). Germline V gene sequence: CDR1 GTSNPN, CDR2 SVGIG (reference sequence). This CDR3 spans 14 amino acids. The germline V and J ends were trimmed by 2 bases and 8 bases, with 13 bases remaining between them. The CDR3 spells CAWSKDRFYSPLHF. Here the CDR3 DNA reads TGTGCCTGGAGTAAGGACAGATTCTATTCACCCCTCCACTTT. Drawing the rest from reference TRBV30 and TRBJ1-6, the complete variable domain is SQTIHQWPATLVQPVGSPLSLECTVEGTSNPNLYWYRQAAGRGLQLLFYSVGIGQISSEVPQNLSASRPQDRQFILSSKKLLLSDSGFYLCAWSKDRFYSPLHFGNGTRLTVT.

This sequence joins TRBV10-2 and TRBJ1-2, with no clear D. The germline V and J ends were trimmed by 6 bases and 4 bases, with 12 bases remaining between them. The CDR3 covers 13 residues. CDR1 WSHSY and CDR2 SAAADI come from the germline V gene. The CDR3 DNA follows: TGCGCCAGCAGGAATCCGGGTAGCTATGGCTACACCTTC. It is translated as CASRNPGSYGYTF.

The V gene is TRBV7-9, the J gene TRBJ1-2; unclear D gene. Germline loops: CDR1 SEHNR, CDR2 FQNEAQ (reference sequence). V dropped 1 base and J dropped 6 bases, with 9 bases sitting between them. This CDR3 spans 13 amino acids. CDR3 sequence reads: CASSLDREDGYTF. The CDR3 region has the DNA TGTGCCAGCAGCTTAGATCGGGAAGATGGCTACACCTTC.

V and J are TRBV6-2 or TRBV6-3 and TRBJ1-1; D may be TRBD1 (6 bases). This CDR3 has 13 amino acids. Germline lookup yields CDR1 MNHEY and CDR2 SVGEGT. V lost 4 bases and J 11 bases, leaving 17 bases between the germline ends. CDR3 in DNA: TGTGCCAGCAGTTCCTCAGGGGATTCTCGGGCTTTCTTT. This translates into CASSSSGDSRAFF.

The chain joins TRBV13 to TRBJ2-3, with TRBD2 matching 12 bases. Germline V CDR1 and CDR2: PRHDT, FYEKMQ (reference sequence). Germline trimming cut 3 bases from V and 7 bases from J; bases unmatched to any gene: 5. The CDR3 length is 15 residues. The CDR3 reads CASSFLAGGPNTQYF. The DNA of the CDR3 is TGTGCCAGCAGCTTTCTAGCGGGGGGGCCGAATACGCAGTATTTT. The full variable domain, rest sourced from reference TRBV13 and TRBJ2-3, is AAGVIQSPRHLIKEKRETATLKCYPIPRHDTVYWYQQGPGQDPQFLISFYEKMQSDKGSIPDRFSAQQFSDYHSELNMSSLELGDSALYFCASSFLAGGPNTQYFGPGTRLTVL.

The gene calls are TRBV2 and TRBJ2-7; D perhaps matches TRBD1 (6 bases). The V end was cut by 4 bases, the J end by 5 bases, with 15 bases between. Germline-derived CDR1 and CDR2 are SNHLY and FYNNEI. This CDR3 spans 14 amino acids. The CDR3 reads CASSGDTNRNEQYF. The CDR3 DNA follows: TGTGCCAGCAGTGGGGACACCAATCGAAACGAGCAGTACTTC. Combining the CDR3 with reference TRBV2 and TRBJ2-7 gives the whole variable domain EPEVTQTPSHQVTQMGQEVILRCVPISNHLYFYWYRQILGQKVEFLVSFYNNEISEKSEIFDDQFSVERPDGSNFTLKIRSTKLEDSAMYFCASSGDTNRNEQYFGPGTRLTVT.

V is TRBV6-1 and J is TRBJ2-5; D unresolved. Germline assignment: CDR1 MNHNS and CDR2 SASEGT. Trimming shortened V by 1 base and J by 3 bases, and 3 bases separated the two germline ends. The CDR3 runs to 12 residues. CDR3 in DNA: TGTGCCAGCAGTGAAGTAAAAGAGACCCAGTACTTC. Translated, it gives CASSEVKETQYF.

This chain connects TRBV4-3 to TRBJ1-4; D gene ambiguous. V gave up 2 bases and J gave up 0 bases, with 13 bases separating them. Germline CDR1 LGHNA, CDR2 YSLEER. The CDR3 is made up of 17 amino acids. CDR3 residues: CASSQTKPTATNEKLFF. In DNA, the CDR3 is TGCGCCAGCAGCCAAACAAAGCCCACAGCAACTAATGAAAAACTGTTTTTT.

The chain combines TRBV5-8 with TRBJ1-5; unclear D gene. The CDR3 sequence is 13 residues long. Germline CDR1 is SGHTS and CDR2 is YDEGEE. The V and J ends lost 0 bases and 4 bases respectively, with 5 bases between them. The CDR3 nucleotides are TGTGCCAGCAGCTTGGACCTAAATCAGCCCCAGCATTTT. Amino acid sequence: CASSLDLNQPQHF.

The rearrangement joins TRBV3-1 (or the pseudogene TRBV3-2) to TRBJ2-1; 8 bases align to TRBD1. The germline V gene has CDR1 LGHDT and CDR2 YNNKEL (reference sequence). The CDR3 totals 16 residues. Trimming removed 1 base from V and 3 bases from J; junction bases left unmatched: 5. The CDR3 reads CASSQGRDRFYNEQFF. CDR3 nucleotides: TGTGCCAGCAGCCAAGGACGGGACAGGTTCTACAATGAGCAGTTCTTC.

The rearrangement joins TRBV6-6 to TRBJ1-2; TRBD1 might be the D (6 bases). V shed 6 bases and J shed 3 bases, with 17 bases lying between them. Germline CDR1 MNHNY, CDR2 SVGAGI (reference sequence). The CDR3 has 15 residues. This CDR3 is CASSPPRGADYGYTF. CDR3 DNA: TGTGCCAGCAGCCCACCTCGGGGGGCTGACTATGGCTACACCTTC.

This chain joins TRBV18 and TRBJ1-2; D is uncertain. This CDR3 is built from 16 residues. Germline CDR1 and CDR2: KGHSH and LQKENI. Trimming removed 3 bases at V and 5 bases at J, with 19 bases between. CDR3 sequence (DNA): TGTGCCAGCTCACCGACCCTGGGCAGGTTCATTTATGGCTACACCTTC. Translating it yields CASSPTLGRFIYGYTF.

In its sample, this clone was seen once. The CDR3 loop reads CAISARSGSNEQYF. The CDR3 region has the DNA TGTGCCATCAGTGCCCGCTCAGGGTCCAACGAGCAGTACTTC. J is TRBJ2-7 and V is TRBV10-3, with a tentative D call TRBD1 (5 bases). Germline V gene lookup returns CDR1 ENHRY and CDR2 SYGVKD. V gave up 4 bases and J gave up 5 bases, with 15 bases separating them. The CDR3 contains 14 residues.

The rearrangement links TRBV7-6 to TRBJ1-3, with 7 bases matching TRBD1. The trim removed 7 bases at V and 4 bases at J, leaving 10 bases unmatched. The CDR3 consists of 15 residues. Germline assignment: CDR1 SGHVS and CDR2 FNYEAQ. The CDR3 spells CASTQTTGSGNTIYF. Written as DNA, the CDR3 is TGTGCCAGCACCCAAACGACAGGGAGCGGAAACACCATATATTTT.

This clone has just one count. This chain joins TRBV2 and TRBJ2-7, with TRBD1 identical over 7 bases. CDR3 size: 14 residues. CDR1 and CDR2 from the germline V gene are SNHLY and FYNNEI. The ends lost 7 bases at V and 3 bases at J; junction bases unmatched: 9. CDR3 region: CASTGDRDFYEQYF. The CDR3 DNA reads as TGTGCCAGCACCGGCGACAGGGATTTCTACGAGCAGTACTTC.

This chain connects TRBV13 to TRBJ1-4; TRBD1 agrees at 7 bases. Trimming cost V 5 bases and J 10 bases; bases outside gene matches: 10. Germline V lookup: CDR1 PRHDT, CDR2 FYEKMQ (reference sequence). The CDR3 totals 14 residues. The CDR3: CASSLRQGAGKLFF. CDR3 DNA: TGTGCCAGCAGCCTAAGACAGGGCGCCGGAAAACTGTTTTTT.

The chain links TRBV3-1 (or the pseudogene TRBV3-2) to TRBJ1-5, with TRBD1 as a possible D gene (6 bases). The germline V and J ends were trimmed by 6 bases and 3 bases, with 12 bases remaining between them. This CDR3 spans 14 amino acids. The germline V gene encodes CDR1 LGHDT and CDR2 YNNKEL (reference sequence). CDR3 sequence (DNA): TGTGCCAGCAGTCGGACAGTGTCCAATCAGCCCCAGCATTTT. This encodes CASSRTVSNQPQHF.

The chain combines TRBV5-1 with TRBJ1-3, with D uncertain. The CDR3 length is 17 residues. Germline assignment: CDR1 SGHRS and CDR2 YFSETQ. Trimming took 0 bases from V and 0 from J, leaving 13 bases between them. CDR3 in amino acids: CASSLDAGWHSGNTIYF. The CDR3 coding sequence is TGCGCCAGCAGCTTGGATGCGGGTTGGCACTCTGGAAACACCATATATTTT.

The chain's CDR3 is CASSSSGGSSYNEQFF. The CDR3 DNA reads TGTGCCAGCAGCTCCAGCGGGGGGAGCTCCTACAATGAGCAGTTCTTC. This chain joins TRBV7-9 and TRBJ2-1, with 9 bases aligning to TRBD2. V gave up 4 bases and J gave up 0 bases; unmatched junction bases: 4. The V gene's germline CDR1 is SEHNR and CDR2 FQNEAQ (reference sequence). This CDR3 is built from 16 residues.

The chain is built from TRBV18 and TRBJ2-2; D remains unclear. The ends were cut back, 9 bases at V and 0 bases at J, with 8 bases in the middle. Germline CDR1 is KGHSH and CDR2 is LQKENI. The CDR3 sequence is 13 residues long. CDR3 region: CASCQSNTGELFF. The CDR3 nucleotides are TGTGCCAGTTGTCAGTCGAACACCGGGGAGCTGTTTTTT.